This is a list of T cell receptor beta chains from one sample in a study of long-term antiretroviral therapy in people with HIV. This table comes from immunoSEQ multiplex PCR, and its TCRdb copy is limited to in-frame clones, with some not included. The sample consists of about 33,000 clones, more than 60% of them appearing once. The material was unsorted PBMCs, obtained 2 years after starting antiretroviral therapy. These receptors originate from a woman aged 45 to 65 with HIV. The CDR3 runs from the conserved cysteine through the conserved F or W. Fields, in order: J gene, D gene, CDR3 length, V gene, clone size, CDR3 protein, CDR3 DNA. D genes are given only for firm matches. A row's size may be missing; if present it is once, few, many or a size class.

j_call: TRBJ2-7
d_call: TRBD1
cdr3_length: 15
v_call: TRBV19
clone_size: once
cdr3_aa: CASSISGTGLYEQYF
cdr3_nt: TGTGCCAGTAGTATATCAGGGACAGGTTTGTACGAGCAGTACTTC

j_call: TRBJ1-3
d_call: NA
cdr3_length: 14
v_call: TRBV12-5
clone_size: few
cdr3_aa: CAGSTGSSGNTIYF
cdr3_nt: TGTGCTGGTTCAACGGGATCCTCTGGAAACACCATATATTTT

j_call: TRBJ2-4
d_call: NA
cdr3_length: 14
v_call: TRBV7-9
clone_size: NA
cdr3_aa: CASSSGWSGNIQYF
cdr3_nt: TGTGCCAGCAGCTCGGGATGGAGCGGTAACATTCAGTACTTC

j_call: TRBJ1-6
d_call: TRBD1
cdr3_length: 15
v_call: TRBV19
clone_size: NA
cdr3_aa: CASRSRTGGDSPLHF
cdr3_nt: TGTGCCAGTAGGTCTCGGACAGGGGGCGATTCACCCCTCCACTTT

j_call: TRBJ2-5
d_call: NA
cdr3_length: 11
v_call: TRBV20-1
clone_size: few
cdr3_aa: CSAPLGETQYF
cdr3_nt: TGCAGTGCTCCATTAGGGGAGACCCAGTACTTC

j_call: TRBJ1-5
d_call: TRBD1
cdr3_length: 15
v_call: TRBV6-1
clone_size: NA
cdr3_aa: CASSDRTGLGKPQHF
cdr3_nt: TGTGCCAGCAGTGATAGGACAGGGTTAGGGAAGCCCCAGCATTTT

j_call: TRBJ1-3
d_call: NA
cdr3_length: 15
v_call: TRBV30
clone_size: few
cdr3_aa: CAWSNNLGSGNTIYF
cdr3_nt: TGTGCCTGGAGTAATAACCTCGGCTCCGGAAACACCATATATTTT

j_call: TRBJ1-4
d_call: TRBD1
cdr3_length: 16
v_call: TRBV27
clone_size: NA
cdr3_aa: CASSLFSGTGAEKLFF
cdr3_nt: TGTGCCAGCAGTTTATTTTCCGGGACAGGGGCTGAAAAACTGTTTTTT

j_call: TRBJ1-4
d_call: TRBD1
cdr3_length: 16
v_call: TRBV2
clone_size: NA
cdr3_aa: CASSEARTGTNEKLFF
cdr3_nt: TGTGCCAGCAGTGAAGCCCGGACAGGGACTAATGAAAAACTGTTTTTT

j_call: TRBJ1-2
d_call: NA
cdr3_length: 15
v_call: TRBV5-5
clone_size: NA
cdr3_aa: CASSLGTGTNYGYTF
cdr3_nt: TGTGCCAGCAGCCTGGGTACAGGGACAAACTATGGCTACACCTTC

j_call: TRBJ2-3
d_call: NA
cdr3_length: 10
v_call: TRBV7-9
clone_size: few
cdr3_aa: CASSLDTQYF
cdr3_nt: TGTGCCAGCAGCCTCGATACGCAGTATTTT

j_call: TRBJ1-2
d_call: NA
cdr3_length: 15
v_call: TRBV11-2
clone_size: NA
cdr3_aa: CASSLERISNYGYTF
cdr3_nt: TGTGCCAGCAGCTTAGAACGGATATCTAACTATGGCTACACCTTC

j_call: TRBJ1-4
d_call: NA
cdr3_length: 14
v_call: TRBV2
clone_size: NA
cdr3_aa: CASGGAGLREKLFF
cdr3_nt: TGTGCCAGCGGGGGGGCAGGGCTTCGGGAAAAACTGTTTTTT

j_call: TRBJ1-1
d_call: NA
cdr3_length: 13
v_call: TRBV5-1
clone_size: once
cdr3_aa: CASRATAAAEAFF
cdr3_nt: TGCGCCAGCAGGGCGACAGCAGCAGCTGAAGCTTTCTTT

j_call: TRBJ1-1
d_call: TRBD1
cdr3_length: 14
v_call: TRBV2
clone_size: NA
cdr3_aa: CASRAGTGGTEAFF
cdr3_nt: TGTGCCAGCAGGGCCGGGACAGGGGGCACTGAAGCTTTCTTT

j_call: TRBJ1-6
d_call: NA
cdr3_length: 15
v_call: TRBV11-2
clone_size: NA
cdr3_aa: CASSRGFAYNSPLHF
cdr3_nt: TGTGCCAGCAGCCGGGGATTCGCCTATAATTCACCCCTCCACTTT

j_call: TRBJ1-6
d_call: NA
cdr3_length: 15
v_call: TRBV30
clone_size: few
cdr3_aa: CAWSAGRMEGEPLHF
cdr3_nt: TGTGCCTGGAGTGCCGGGAGGATGGAGGGGGAACCCCTCCACTTT

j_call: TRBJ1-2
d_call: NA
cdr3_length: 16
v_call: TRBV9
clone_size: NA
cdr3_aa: CASSYSSLRGVYGYTF
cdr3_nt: TGTGCCAGCAGCTACTCCTCCCTCAGGGGCGTCTATGGCTACACCTTC

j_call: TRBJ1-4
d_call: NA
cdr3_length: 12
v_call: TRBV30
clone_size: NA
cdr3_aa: CAWSVGNEKLFF
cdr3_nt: TGTGCCTGGAGTGTAGGGAATGAAAAACTGTTTTTT

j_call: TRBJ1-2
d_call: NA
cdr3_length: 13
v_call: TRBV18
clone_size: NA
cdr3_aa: CASSPADRAGYTF
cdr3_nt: TGTGCCAGCTCACCGGCCGACAGAGCTGGCTACACCTTC

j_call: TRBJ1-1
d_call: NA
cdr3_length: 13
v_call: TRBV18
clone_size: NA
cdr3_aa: CASSPRDNVEAFF
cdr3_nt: TGTGCCAGCTCACCCCGGGACAATGTTGAAGCTTTCTTT

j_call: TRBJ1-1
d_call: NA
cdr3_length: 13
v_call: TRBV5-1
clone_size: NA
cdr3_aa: CASSPDGNTEAFF
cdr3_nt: TGCGCCAGCAGCCCGGACGGGAACACTGAAGCTTTCTTT

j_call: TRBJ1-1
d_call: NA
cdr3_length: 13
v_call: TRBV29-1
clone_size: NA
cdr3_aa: CSVQGLSGSEAFF
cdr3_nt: TGCAGCGTCCAAGGGTTGTCGGGGTCTGAAGCTTTCTTT

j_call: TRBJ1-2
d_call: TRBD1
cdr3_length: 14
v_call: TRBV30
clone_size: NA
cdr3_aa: CAWDPGTGGYGYTF
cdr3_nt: TGTGCCTGGGACCCCGGGACAGGGGGCTATGGCTACACCTTC

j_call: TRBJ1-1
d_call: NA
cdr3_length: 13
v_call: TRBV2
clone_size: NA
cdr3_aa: CASSVIGNTEAFF
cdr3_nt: TGTGCCAGCAGTGTGATAGGGAACACTGAAGCTTTCTTT

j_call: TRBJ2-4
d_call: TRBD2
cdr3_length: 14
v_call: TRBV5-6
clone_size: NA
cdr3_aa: CASSLETSWNIQYF
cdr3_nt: TGTGCCAGCAGCTTGGAGACTAGCTGGAACATTCAGTACTTC

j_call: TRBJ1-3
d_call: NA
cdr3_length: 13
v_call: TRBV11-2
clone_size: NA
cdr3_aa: CASSLDGGNTIYF
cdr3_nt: TGTGCCAGCAGCTTAGACGGGGGGAACACCATATATTTT

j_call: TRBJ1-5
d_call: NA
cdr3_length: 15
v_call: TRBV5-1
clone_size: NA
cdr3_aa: CASSSEPGQGQPQHF
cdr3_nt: TGCGCCAGCAGCTCGGAGCCAGGTCAGGGACAGCCCCAGCATTTT

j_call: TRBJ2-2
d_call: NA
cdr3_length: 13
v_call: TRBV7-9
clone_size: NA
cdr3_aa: CASTPGSAGELFF
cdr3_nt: TGTGCCAGCACCCCGGGAAGTGCCGGGGAGCTGTTTTTT

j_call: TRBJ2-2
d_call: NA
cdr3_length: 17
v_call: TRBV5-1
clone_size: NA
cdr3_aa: CASSLGHRDPNTGELFF
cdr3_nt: TGCGCCAGCAGCTTGGGGCACAGGGACCCTAACACCGGGGAGCTGTTTTTT

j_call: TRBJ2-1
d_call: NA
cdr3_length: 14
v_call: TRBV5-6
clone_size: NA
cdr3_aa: CASSESSFHNEQFF
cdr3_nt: TGTGCCAGCAGCGAATCTAGCTTCCACAATGAGCAGTTCTTC

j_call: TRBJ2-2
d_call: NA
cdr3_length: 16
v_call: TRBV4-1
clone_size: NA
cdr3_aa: CASSRRIGVDTGELFF
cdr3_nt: TGCGCCAGCAGCCGAAGGATAGGGGTGGACACCGGGGAGCTGTTTTTT

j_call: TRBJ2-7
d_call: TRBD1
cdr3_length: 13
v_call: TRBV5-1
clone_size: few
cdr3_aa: CASSLDGTGKWDF
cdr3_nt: TGCGCCAGCAGCTTGGATGGGACAGGGAAATGGGACTTC

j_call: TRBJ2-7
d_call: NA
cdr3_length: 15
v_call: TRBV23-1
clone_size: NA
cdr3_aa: CASSQSQATYYEQYF
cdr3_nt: TGCGCCAGCAGTCAATCGCAGGCCACCTACTACGAGCAGTACTTC

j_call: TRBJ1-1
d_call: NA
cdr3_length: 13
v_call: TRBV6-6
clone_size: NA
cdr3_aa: CASSLDRNTEAFF
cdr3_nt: TGTGCCAGCAGTCTTGACAGGAACACTGAAGCTTTCTTT

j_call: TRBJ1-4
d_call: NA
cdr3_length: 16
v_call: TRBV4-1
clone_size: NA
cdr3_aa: CASSAGSGGTNEKLFF
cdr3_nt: TGCGCCAGCAGCGCGGGGAGTGGGGGGACTAATGAAAAACTGTTTTTT

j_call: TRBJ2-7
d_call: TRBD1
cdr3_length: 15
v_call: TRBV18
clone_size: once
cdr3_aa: CASSPMGQGSYEQYF
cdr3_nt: TGTGCCAGCTCACCGATGGGACAGGGTTCCTACGAGCAGTACTTC

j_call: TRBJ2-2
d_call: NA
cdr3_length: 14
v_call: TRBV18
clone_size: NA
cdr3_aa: CASSKQGDTGELFF
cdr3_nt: TGTGCCAGCTCAAAACAGGGAGATACCGGGGAGCTGTTTTTT

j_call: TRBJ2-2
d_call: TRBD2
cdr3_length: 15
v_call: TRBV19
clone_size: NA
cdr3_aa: CASKRGHLGTGELFF
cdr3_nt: TGTGCCAGTAAGCGGGGTCATTTGGGCACCGGGGAGCTGTTTTTT

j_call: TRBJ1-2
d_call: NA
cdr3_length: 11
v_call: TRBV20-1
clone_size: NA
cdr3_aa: CSARGRDGYTF
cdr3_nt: TGCAGTGCTAGGGGGAGGGATGGCTACACCTTC

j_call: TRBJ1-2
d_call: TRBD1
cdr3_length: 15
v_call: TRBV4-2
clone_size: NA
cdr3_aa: CASSQATGGSYGYTF
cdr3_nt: TGTGCCAGCAGCCAAGCCACAGGGGGAAGCTATGGCTACACCTTC

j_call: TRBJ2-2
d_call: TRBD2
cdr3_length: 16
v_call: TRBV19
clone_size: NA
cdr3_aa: CASSIALGLTTGELFF
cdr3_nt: TGTGCCAGTAGTATAGCCCTGGGACTAACTACCGGGGAGCTGTTTTTT

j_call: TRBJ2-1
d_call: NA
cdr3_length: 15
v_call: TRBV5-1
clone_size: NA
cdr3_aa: CASSLAGALYNEQFF
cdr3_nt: TGCGCCAGCAGCTTGGCAGGGGCTCTCTACAATGAGCAGTTCTTC

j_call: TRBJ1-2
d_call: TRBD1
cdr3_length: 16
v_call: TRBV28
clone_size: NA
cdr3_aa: CASYMPLGQGGYGYTF
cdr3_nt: TGTGCCAGCTATATGCCTTTGGGACAGGGAGGGTATGGCTACACCTTC

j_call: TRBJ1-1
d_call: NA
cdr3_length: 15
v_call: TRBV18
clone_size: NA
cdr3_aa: CASSPGLVRNTEAFF
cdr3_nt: TGTGCCAGCTCACCAGGGTTGGTGAGGAACACTGAAGCTTTCTTT

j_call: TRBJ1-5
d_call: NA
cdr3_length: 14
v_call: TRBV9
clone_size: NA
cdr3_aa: CASSVGVGIQPQHF
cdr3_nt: TGTGCCAGCAGCGTAGGGGTAGGGATTCAGCCCCAGCATTTT

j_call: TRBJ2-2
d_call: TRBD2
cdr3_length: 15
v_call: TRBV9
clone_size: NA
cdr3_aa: CASSVTRGDTGELFF
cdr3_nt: TGTGCCAGCAGCGTGACGCGGGGGGACACCGGGGAGCTGTTTTTT

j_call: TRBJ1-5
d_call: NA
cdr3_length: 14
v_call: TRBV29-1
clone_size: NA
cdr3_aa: CSVGGDGSNQPQHF
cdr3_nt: TGCAGCGTTGGAGGGGACGGCAGCAATCAGCCCCAGCATTTT

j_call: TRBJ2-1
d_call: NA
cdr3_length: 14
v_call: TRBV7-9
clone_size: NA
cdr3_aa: CASSGAGQNNEQFF
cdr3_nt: TGTGCCAGCAGCGGGGCGGGACAAAACAATGAGCAGTTCTTC

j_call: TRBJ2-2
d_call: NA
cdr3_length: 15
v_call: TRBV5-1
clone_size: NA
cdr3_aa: CASSLEARGTGELFF
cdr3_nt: TGCGCCAGCAGCTTGGAGGCCAGGGGTACCGGGGAGCTGTTTTTT

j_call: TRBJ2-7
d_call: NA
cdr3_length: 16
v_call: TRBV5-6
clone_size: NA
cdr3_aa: CASSLAGSSWFYEQYF
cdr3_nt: TGTGCCAGCAGCTTAGCCGGATCCTCTTGGTTCTACGAGCAGTACTTC

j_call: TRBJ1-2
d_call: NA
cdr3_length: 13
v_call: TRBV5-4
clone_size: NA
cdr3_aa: CASSLGTNYGYTF
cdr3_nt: TGTGCCAGCAGCTTGGGCACTAACTATGGCTACACCTTC

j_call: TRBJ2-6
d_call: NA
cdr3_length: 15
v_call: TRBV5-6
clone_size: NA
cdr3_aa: CASSFVTSGANVLTF
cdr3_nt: TGTGCCAGCAGCTTTGTTACCTCTGGGGCCAACGTCCTGACTTTC

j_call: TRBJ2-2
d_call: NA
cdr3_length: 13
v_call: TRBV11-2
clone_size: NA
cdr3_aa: CASRSISAGELFF
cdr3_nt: TGTGCCAGCAGATCCATATCCGCCGGGGAGCTGTTTTTT

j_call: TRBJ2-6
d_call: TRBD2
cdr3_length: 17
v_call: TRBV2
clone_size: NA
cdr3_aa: CASRGGLALSGANVLTF
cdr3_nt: TGTGCCAGCAGGGGGGGACTAGCACTCTCTGGGGCCAACGTCCTGACTTTC